The sample holds a few counts of the clone carrying this T cell receptor (beta chain). The data were taken from a study of siplizumab effects on memory and regulatory T cells. Clones were sequenced by immunoSEQ multiplex PCR, and TCRdb holds only the in-frame ones, with some missing. Of approximately 8,600 clones in the sample, 60% to 75% are singletons; the top ten hold 65% to 70%. The sequenced sample consisted of effector memory CD8+ T cells sorted from blood. Subset given: unstimulated CD8+ effector memory T cells. The sequence came from a human donor in good health.

CDR3 DNA: TGTGCCATCAGTGAGACAGGGAACACAGGGGCAACTAATGAAAAACTGTTTTTT. Encoded protein: CAISETGNTGATNEKLFF. The chain employs TRBV10-3 and TRBJ1-4; 7 bases fit TRBD1. After removal of 2 bases from V and 0 bases from J, the junction contained 9 bases not matched to a gene. This CDR3 has 18 amino acids. CDR1 is ENHRY, CDR2 SYGVKD, per germline.